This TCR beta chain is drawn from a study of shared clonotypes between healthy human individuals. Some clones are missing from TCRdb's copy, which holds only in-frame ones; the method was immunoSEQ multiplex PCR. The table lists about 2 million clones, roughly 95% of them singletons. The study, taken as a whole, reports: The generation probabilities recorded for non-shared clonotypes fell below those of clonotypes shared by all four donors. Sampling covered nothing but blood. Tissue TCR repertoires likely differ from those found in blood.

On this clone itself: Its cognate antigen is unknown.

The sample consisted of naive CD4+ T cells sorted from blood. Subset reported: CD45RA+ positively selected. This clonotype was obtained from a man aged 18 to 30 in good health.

The chain's CDR3 is CASSPRTSWDTREQYF. The CDR3 nucleotides are TGTGCCAGCAGCCCCCGAACGTCATGGGACACTCGCGAGCAGTACTTC. The chain combines TRBV9 with TRBJ2-7, with a weak D call TRBD1 (6 bases). Germline V gene lookup returns CDR1 SGDLS and CDR2 YYNGEE. The CDR3 contains 16 residues. Deletions cut 4 bases from V and 6 bases from J, with 23 bases between.